These T cell receptor beta chains were read from a single sample in a study of control samples from healthy donors and cancer patients. Measured with immunoSEQ multiplex PCR; TCRdb has only the in-frame clones, and not every one. The sample has 160,000 or so clones, 80% to 95% seen once. Sequenced input: blood. These receptors all come from a woman in her twenties or thirties in good health. The CDR3 runs from the conserved cysteine through the conserved F or W. A D gene is named only where the DNA matches it firmly. Not every row has a clone size; where given, it reads once, few, many or a size class.

abundance: -; d_gene: -; v_gene: TRBV6-4; j_gene: TRBJ2-2; CDR3aa: CASSPGSTGELFF; CDR3nt: TGTGCCAGCAGTCCAGGGAGCACCGGGGAGCTGTTTTTT
abundance: -; d_gene: TRBD2; v_gene: TRBV11-2; j_gene: TRBJ2-7; CDR3aa: CASSFRAGGPHEQYF; CDR3nt: TGTGCCAGCAGCTTCCGAGCGGGAGGGCCACATGAGCAGTACTTC
abundance: -; d_gene: -; v_gene: TRBV30; j_gene: TRBJ2-1; CDR3aa: CAWTGVSYNEQFF; CDR3nt: TGTGCCTGGACAGGGGTCTCCTACAATGAGCAGTTCTTC
abundance: -; d_gene: -; v_gene: TRBV5-1; j_gene: TRBJ2-7; CDR3aa: CASSLGGIYEQYF; CDR3nt: TGCGCCAGCAGCTTGGGGGGTATCTACGAGCAGTACTTC
abundance: -; d_gene: -; v_gene: TRBV19; j_gene: TRBJ1-1; CDR3aa: CASSMGHTEAFF; CDR3nt: TGTGCCAGTAGTATGGGTCACACTGAAGCTTTCTTT
abundance: -; d_gene: -; v_gene: TRBV27; j_gene: TRBJ1-5; CDR3aa: CASSLRGPYSNQPQHF; CDR3nt: TGTGCCAGCAGTTTGCGGGGGCCGTATAGCAATCAGCCCCAGCATTTT
abundance: -; d_gene: -; v_gene: TRBV5-3; j_gene: TRBJ1-1; CDR3aa: CARSLATPNTEAFF; CDR3nt: TGTGCCAGAAGCTTGGCGACACCGAACACTGAAGCTTTCTTT
abundance: -; d_gene: -; v_gene: TRBV5-1; j_gene: TRBJ1-1; CDR3aa: CASSRGDNGDTEAFF; CDR3nt: TGCGCCAGCAGCCGCGGAGACAACGGCGACACTGAAGCTTTCTTT
abundance: -; d_gene: TRBD2; v_gene: TRBV9; j_gene: TRBJ2-1; CDR3aa: CASSPRDYNELQFF; CDR3nt: TGTGCCAGCAGCCCTCGGGACTACAATGAGTTGCAGTTCTTC
abundance: -; d_gene: TRBD2; v_gene: TRBV5-4; j_gene: TRBJ2-3; CDR3aa: CASSTAGGTDTQYF; CDR3nt: TGTGCCAGCAGCACAGCGGGGGGCACAGATACGCAGTATTTT
abundance: -; d_gene: -; v_gene: TRBV7-9; j_gene: TRBJ1-2; CDR3aa: CASSLAPLIGSYGYTF; CDR3nt: TGTGCCAGCAGCTTAGCCCCTCTAATTGGCAGCTATGGCTACACCTTC
abundance: -; d_gene: -; v_gene: TRBV6-5; j_gene: TRBJ1-1; CDR3aa: CASSSNYGALNTEAFF; CDR3nt: TGTGCCAGCAGTTCTAACTACGGGGCTCTGAACACTGAAGCTTTCTTT
abundance: -; d_gene: -; v_gene: TRBV7-2; j_gene: TRBJ2-7; CDR3aa: CASSLGAGYEQYF; CDR3nt: TGTGCCAGCAGCTTGGGGGCGGGTTACGAGCAGTACTTC
abundance: -; d_gene: TRBD1; v_gene: TRBV2; j_gene: TRBJ1-5; CDR3aa: CASSMTGGGNQPQHF; CDR3nt: TGTGCCAGCAGTATGACAGGGGGCGGAAATCAGCCCCAGCATTTT
abundance: -; d_gene: -; v_gene: TRBV6-5; j_gene: TRBJ1-4; CDR3aa: CASRSDSLKLFF; CDR3nt: TGTGCCAGCAGATCGGACAGCCTCAAACTGTTTTTT
abundance: -; d_gene: -; v_gene: TRBV28; j_gene: TRBJ2-1; CDR3aa: CASSWDGKNEQFF; CDR3nt: TGTGCCAGCAGTTGGGACGGGAAAAATGAGCAGTTCTTC
abundance: -; d_gene: TRBD2; v_gene: TRBV10-3; j_gene: TRBJ2-1; CDR3aa: CATLGLAASNEQFF; CDR3nt: TGTGCCACCCTAGGACTAGCGGCTTCCAATGAGCAGTTCTTC
abundance: few; d_gene: -; v_gene: TRBV12-3/TRBV12-4; j_gene: TRBJ2-1; CDR3aa: CASSLRDFNEQFF; CDR3nt: TGTGCCAGCAGTTTAAGGGATTTCAATGAGCAGTTCTTC
abundance: -; d_gene: TRBD1; v_gene: TRBV5-6; j_gene: TRBJ2-2; CDR3aa: CASSLWYGTVGTGELFF; CDR3nt: TGTGCCAGCAGCTTGTGGTACGGGACAGTTGGGACCGGGGAGCTGTTTTTT
abundance: -; d_gene: -; v_gene: TRBV25-1; j_gene: TRBJ2-5; CDR3aa: CASSVFRGSGKVQETQYF; CDR3nt: TGTGCCAGCAGTGTATTTAGGGGCAGTGGGAAGGTTCAAGAGACCCAGTACTTC
abundance: -; d_gene: TRBD1; v_gene: TRBV28; j_gene: TRBJ1-5; CDR3aa: CASSGTQGQRNQPQHF; CDR3nt: TGTGCCAGTAGTGGAACTCAGGGACAGCGCAATCAGCCCCAGCATTTT
abundance: -; d_gene: TRBD1; v_gene: TRBV6-6; j_gene: TRBJ1-1; CDR3aa: CASSDRQGAEAFF; CDR3nt: TGTGCCAGCAGTGATCGACAGGGGGCTGAAGCTTTCTTT
abundance: -; d_gene: -; v_gene: TRBV2; j_gene: TRBJ1-6; CDR3aa: CASSRASPLHF; CDR3nt: TGTGCCAGCAGTCGGGCCTCACCCCTCCACTTT
abundance: -; d_gene: TRBD1; v_gene: TRBV2; j_gene: TRBJ2-7; CDR3aa: CASNDRWTGPQYF; CDR3nt: TGTGCCAGCAATGACCGTTGGACAGGCCCGCAGTACTTC
abundance: -; d_gene: TRBD2; v_gene: TRBV7-8; j_gene: TRBJ2-1; CDR3aa: CASSLRGDPSYNEQFF; CDR3nt: TGTGCCAGCAGCTTACGGGGGGACCCCTCCTACAATGAGCAGTTCTTC
abundance: -; d_gene: -; v_gene: TRBV28; j_gene: TRBJ1-6; CDR3aa: CASSLVGAGYNSPLHF; CDR3nt: TGTGCCAGCAGTTTAGTGGGGGCCGGCTATAATTCACCCCTCCACTTT
abundance: -; d_gene: TRBD1; v_gene: TRBV7-3; j_gene: TRBJ2-2; CDR3aa: CASSSPGQGAVGTGELFF; CDR3nt: TGTGCCAGCAGCTCCCCGGGACAGGGGGCCGTCGGCACCGGGGAGCTGTTTTTT
abundance: -; d_gene: -; v_gene: TRBV2; j_gene: TRBJ1-5; CDR3aa: CASSEGSPNQPQHF; CDR3nt: TGTGCCAGCAGTGAAGGCAGCCCCAATCAGCCCCAGCATTTT
abundance: -; d_gene: TRBD2; v_gene: TRBV3-1/TRBV3-2; j_gene: TRBJ2-7; CDR3aa: CASSQEDTSGIIYEQYF; CDR3nt: TGTGCCAGCAGCCAAGAAGATACTAGCGGGATAATCTACGAGCAGTACTTC
abundance: -; d_gene: -; v_gene: TRBV6-2/TRBV6-3; j_gene: TRBJ1-1; CDR3aa: CASIPGHEDTEAFF; CDR3nt: TGTGCCAGCATCCCCGGCCATGAGGACACTGAAGCTTTCTTT
abundance: -; d_gene: -; v_gene: TRBV4-1; j_gene: TRBJ2-3; CDR3aa: CASSQALRGGPGPMQYF; CDR3nt: TGCGCCAGCAGCCAAGCCCTTCGAGGGGGACCCGGGCCCATGCAGTATTTT
abundance: -; d_gene: -; v_gene: TRBV6-1; j_gene: TRBJ2-3; CDR3aa: CASSETGTYTDTQYF; CDR3nt: TGTGCCAGCAGTGAGACAGGAACATACACAGATACGCAGTATTTT
abundance: once; d_gene: -; v_gene: TRBV7-3; j_gene: TRBJ1-1; CDR3aa: CASSESGTADTEAFF; CDR3nt: TGTGCCAGCAGCGAAAGTGGCACGGCGGACACTGAAGCTTTCTTT
abundance: -; d_gene: TRBD2; v_gene: TRBV27; j_gene: TRBJ2-1; CDR3aa: CASSLGLAANEQFF; CDR3nt: TGTGCCAGCAGTTTAGGGCTAGCGGCTAATGAGCAGTTCTTC
abundance: -; d_gene: TRBD1; v_gene: TRBV28; j_gene: TRBJ1-1; CDR3aa: CASKRDRLFTEAFF; CDR3nt: TGTGCCAGCAAGAGGGACAGGTTATTTACTGAAGCTTTCTTT
abundance: -; d_gene: -; v_gene: TRBV7-2; j_gene: TRBJ1-1; CDR3aa: CASSLLGAGSNTEAFF; CDR3nt: TGTGCCAGCAGCTTATTAGGAGCGGGGTCGAACACTGAAGCTTTCTTT
abundance: -; d_gene: -; v_gene: TRBV1; j_gene: TRBJ2-2; CDR3aa: CTSSPRLATNTGELFF; CDR3nt: TGCACCAGCAGCCCCCGACTAGCCACGAACACCGGGGAGCTGTTTTTT
abundance: -; d_gene: TRBD2; v_gene: TRBV18; j_gene: TRBJ2-7; CDR3aa: CASSPNGLAGDYEQYF; CDR3nt: TGTGCCAGCTCACCCAACGGGCTAGCGGGAGACTACGAGCAGTACTTC
abundance: -; d_gene: TRBD1; v_gene: TRBV18; j_gene: TRBJ1-5; CDR3aa: CASSLGQGSNQPQHF; CDR3nt: TGTGCCAGCTCACTGGGACAGGGTAGCAATCAGCCCCAGCATTTT
abundance: -; d_gene: -; v_gene: TRBV6-5; j_gene: TRBJ1-6; CDR3aa: CVSTGGYNSPLHF; CDR3nt: TGTGTTTCAACGGGGGGGTACAATTCACCCCTCCACTTT
abundance: -; d_gene: -; v_gene: TRBV5-1; j_gene: TRBJ2-7; CDR3aa: CASSEEGLGGYEQYF; CDR3nt: TGCGCCAGCAGCGAGGAGGGTTTAGGGGGGTACGAGCAGTACTTC
abundance: -; d_gene: -; v_gene: TRBV7-2; j_gene: TRBJ2-3; CDR3aa: CASSLLAFGSDTQYF; CDR3nt: TGTGCCAGCAGCTTACTAGCGTTTGGGTCAGATACGCAGTATTTT
abundance: -; d_gene: TRBD1; v_gene: TRBV6-4; j_gene: TRBJ1-5; CDR3aa: CASSPGGGSNQPQHF; CDR3nt: TGTGCCAGCAGCCCAGGGGGGGGAAGCAATCAGCCCCAGCATTTT
abundance: -; d_gene: -; v_gene: TRBV2; j_gene: TRBJ2-7; CDR3aa: CASSTGYEQYF; CDR3nt: TGTGCCAGCTCGACGGGGTACGAGCAGTACTTC
abundance: -; d_gene: -; v_gene: TRBV6-1; j_gene: TRBJ1-4; CDR3aa: CASSEGQEGEKLFF; CDR3nt: TGTGCCAGCAGTGAAGGACAGGAAGGGGAAAAACTGTTTTTT
abundance: -; d_gene: TRBD1; v_gene: TRBV19; j_gene: TRBJ2-2; CDR3aa: CASSTLPGQGTTGELFF; CDR3nt: TGTGCCAGTAGTACCTTGCCGGGACAGGGAACCACCGGGGAGCTGTTTTTT
abundance: -; d_gene: TRBD1; v_gene: TRBV28; j_gene: TRBJ1-4; CDR3aa: CASSQGAVNEKLFF; CDR3nt: TGTGCCAGCAGTCAGGGGGCGGTGAATGAAAAACTGTTTTTT
abundance: once; d_gene: -; v_gene: TRBV5-1; j_gene: TRBJ1-3; CDR3aa: CASSRGDGSGNTIYF; CDR3nt: TGCGCCAGCAGCCGGGGGGACGGCTCTGGAAACACCATATATTTT
abundance: -; d_gene: TRBD2; v_gene: TRBV7-3; j_gene: TRBJ2-1; CDR3aa: CASSLGASGRAGEQFF; CDR3nt: TGTGCCAGCAGCTTAGGGGCTAGCGGGAGGGCCGGTGAGCAGTTCTTC
abundance: -; d_gene: -; v_gene: TRBV13; j_gene: TRBJ2-2; CDR3aa: CASSLGLVGTGELFF; CDR3nt: TGTGCCAGCAGCTTAGGACTAGTTGGTACCGGGGAGCTGTTTTTT
abundance: -; d_gene: TRBD1; v_gene: TRBV2; j_gene: TRBJ2-7; CDR3aa: CASSDLGTGIYEQYF; CDR3nt: TGTGCCAGCAGTGACCTAGGGACAGGGATCTACGAGCAGTACTTC
abundance: -; d_gene: -; v_gene: TRBV4-2; j_gene: TRBJ2-1; CDR3aa: CASSQDGTRGDEQFF; CDR3nt: TGTGCCAGCAGCCAAGACGGGACGAGGGGTGATGAGCAGTTCTTC